This entry concerns a single T cell receptor beta chain. The CDR3 contains 16 residues. Trimming took off 0 bases at V and 3 bases at J, with 14 bases between the two ends. The germline gives CDR1 SGDLS, CDR2 YYNGEE. The sample is drawn from a study of siplizumab effects on memory and regulatory T cells. Some clones are missing from TCRdb's copy, which holds only in-frame ones; the method was immunoSEQ multiplex PCR. This repertoire shows over 80,000 clones, roughly 86% found once; its top ten account for under 2%. The chain is built from TRBV9 and TRBJ2-3; D might be TRBD2 (6 bases). The sequenced material came from Tregs sorted from blood. This receptor was obtained from a human donor in good health. The CDR3 nucleotides are TGTGCCAGCAGCGTAGCTACGGGACTTACGACAGATACGCAGTATTTT. It specifies CASSVATGLTTDTQYF.